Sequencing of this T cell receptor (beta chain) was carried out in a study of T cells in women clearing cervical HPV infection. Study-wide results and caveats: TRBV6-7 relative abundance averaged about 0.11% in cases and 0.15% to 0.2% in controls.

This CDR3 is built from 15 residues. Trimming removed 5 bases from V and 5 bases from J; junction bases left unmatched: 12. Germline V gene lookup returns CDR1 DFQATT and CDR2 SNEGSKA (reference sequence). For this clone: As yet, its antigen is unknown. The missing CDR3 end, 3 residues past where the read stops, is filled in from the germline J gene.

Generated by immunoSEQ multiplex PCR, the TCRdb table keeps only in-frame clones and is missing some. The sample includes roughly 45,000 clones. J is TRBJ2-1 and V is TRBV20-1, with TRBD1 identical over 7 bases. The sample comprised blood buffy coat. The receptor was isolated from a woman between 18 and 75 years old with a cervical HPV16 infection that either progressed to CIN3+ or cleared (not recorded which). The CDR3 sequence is CSAAKTGMTNNEQFF. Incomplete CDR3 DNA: TGCAGTGCTGCCAAGACAGGGATGACCAACAATGAG.